This TCR beta chain was identified in a study of cytomegalovirus exposure and HLA in healthy donors. Whole-study findings and limits: According to a later analysis, TCR clusters from the first cohort tended to co-occur in the 120 or so validation repertoires.

Details on this clone: Its antigen is still unknown.

Profiled with immunoSEQ multiplex PCR; TCRdb holds only in-frame clones, not every one. Of roughly 200,000 clones listed, 84% are singletons. The source material was PBMCs. The source is a woman aged 18-35 years in good health and CMV-seropositive.

The CDR3 DNA follows: TGTGCCAGCAGTTTAGAGGGGGAGGGCTATGGCTACACCTTC. Amino acid sequence: CASSLEGEGYGYTF. The chain is built from TRBV28 and TRBJ1-2; tentatively, D is TRBD1 (6 bases). CDR3 length: 14 residues. V was shortened by 2 bases and J by 4 bases, with 11 bases between the two germline ends. The germline V gene encodes CDR1 MDHEN and CDR2 SYDVKM.